This is a list of T cell receptor beta chains from one sample in a study of OX40 agonist ivuxolimab in advanced cancers. Assay used: immunoSEQ multiplex PCR; TCRdb lists only in-frame clones, some missing. This table holds 30,000 to 35,000 clones, 90% found once. The sample here was CD4+ or CD8+ T cells sorted from blood, taken in a trial of the OX40 agonist ivuxolimab. The source of these receptors is an adult with an advanced solid tumor such as melanoma, head and neck, liver or kidney cancer. Both conserved end residues are part of each CDR3. D genes are given only for firm matches. For some rows the clone size is stated as once, few or many, or as a class when expanded; others skip it.

d_call clone_size j_call v_call cdr3_nt cdr3_aa
- - TRBJ2-7 TRBV4-1 TGCGCCAGCAGCCAAGCCGGGGGAGGTGTAGACGAGCAGTACTTC CASSQAGGGVDEQYF
- medium-sized TRBJ1-1 TRBV9 TGTGCCAGCAGCTTAGGGGCGGTACGTTTGAACACTGAAGCTTTCTTT CASSLGAVRLNTEAFF
- - TRBJ2-2 TRBV11-2 TGTGCCACTGGGACCGGGGAGCTGTTTTTT CATGTGELFF
- - TRBJ2-7 TRBV21-1 TGTGCCAGCAGCAAAGCGCACAATAAGCGGGGGCTACTTTACGAGCAGTACTTC CASSKAHNKRGLLYEQYF
TRBD1 - TRBJ1-2 TRBV19 TGTGCCAGCATGCCGTACGACAGGGGTGACTATGGCTACACCTTC CASMPYDRGDYGYTF
TRBD1 - TRBJ1-1 TRBV6-5 TGTGCCAGCAGTTACTCGGGACAGGGGCCCCCGGCGGGAGCTTTCTTT CASSYSGQGPPAGAFF
- - TRBJ2-7 TRBV13 TGTGCCAGCAGCTCTTGGGAACGATACGAGCAGTACTTC CASSSWERYEQYF
TRBD1 few TRBJ1-6 TRBV5-4 TGTGCCAGTGCGTGGCAGGGGGATCTCTCACCCCTCCACTTT CASAWQGDLSPLHF
- - TRBJ1-1 TRBV10-3 TGTGCCATCAGTGAGAGGTGGGGGGACGAAGCTTTCTTT CAISERWGDEAFF
- - TRBJ2-6 TRBV6-5 TGTGCCAGCAGTCCTGGGAGCTCTGGGGCCAACGTCCTGACTTTC CASSPGSSGANVLTF
- once TRBJ1-5 TRBV19 TGTGCCAGTAGTATGGGTTTGGGGTCGAAGGATCAGCCCCAGCATTTT CASSMGLGSKDQPQHF
- once TRBJ1-1 TRBV11-2 TGTGCCAGCAGCTCCGCCGATACTGAAGCTTTCTTT CASSSADTEAFF
- few TRBJ1-1 TRBV19 TGTGCCAGTAGTGCTTTATCCGGAGGCACTGAAGCTTTCTTT CASSALSGGTEAFF
- - TRBJ2-5 TRBV5-1 TGCGCCAGCAGCTTGGGGGGTCAAGGCGATGGGGCCCAGTACTTC CASSLGGQGDGAQYF
- - TRBJ2-1 TRBV27 TGTGCCAGCAGTTCAGAACCCTACAATGAGCAGTTCTTC CASSSEPYNEQFF
TRBD2 - TRBJ2-1 TRBV11-2 TGTGCCAGCAGCCCTCCACTAGCGGGAGGGTACAATGAGCAGTTCTTC CASSPPLAGGYNEQFF
- - TRBJ2-1 TRBV7-6 TGTGCCAGCAGCCTCATCCCGGGATCCTACAATGAGCAGTTCTTC CASSLIPGSYNEQFF
TRBD2 - TRBJ2-2 TRBV9 TGTGCCAGCAGCGCCACGGGGGGGCCCACCGGGGAGCTGTTTTTT CASSATGGPTGELFF
TRBD1 - TRBJ2-4 TRBV11-2 TGTGCCAGCAGCTTTGCACCGGGACAGGGTAATCACATTCAGTACTTC CASSFAPGQGNHIQYF